This T cell receptor (beta chain) emerged from a study of blood T cells in healthy people across ages. General study findings and limits: Investigators viewed diversity estimates from one million T cells as underestimates, the study reported. PBMCs left unsorted prevented a conclusive naive versus antigen-experienced comparison. Both higher diversity and more naive CD4+ cells marked long-lived donors when set against aged donors.

With a J-beta primer mix and a sample-barcoded 5' primer, a second PCR ran about 7 to 11 cycles. TCRdb reanalysed the 5' RACE reads using MiXCR and keeps one entry per CDR3 protein. Among 1.5 million to 2 million distinct CDR3 sequences listed, around 50% were seen once. Comment on this clonotype: Its matching antigen is unknown.

The CDR3 loop spans 15 amino acids. After removal of 6 bases from V and 0 bases from J, the junction contained 7 bases not matched to a gene. Germline CDR1 reads KGHSH; CDR2 reads LQKENI. Staff drew 8 to 10 milliliters of peripheral blood from each donor. The J gene is TRBJ2-7, the V gene TRBV18, with 8 positions matching TRBD1. The receptor was isolated from a woman in her thirties or forties in good health. The sequencing input was blood. This chain's CDR3 is CASSHGTGDSYEQYF. In DNA form, the CDR3 reads TGTGCCAGCTCGCATGGGACAGGTGACTCCTACGAGCAGTACTTC.